The 5 T cell receptor beta chains below were found in one sample sequenced in a study of T cell responses to AZD1222 COVID-19 vaccine. Profiling relied on immunoSEQ multiplex PCR, and the TCRdb table lists in-frame clones only, not all of them. This table has about 54,000 clones, around 84% appearing once. The specimen comprised peripheral blood, sampled on day 0 of AZD1222 vaccination. These receptors were obtained from an adult in good health.

This chain uses TRBV9 with TRBJ1-4, with D possibly matching TRBD1 (5 bases). V gave up 4 bases and J gave up 2 bases, with 12 bases separating them. CDR1 and CDR2 from the germline V gene are SGDLS and YYNGEE. The CDR3 loop spans 15 amino acids. CDR3 DNA sequence: TGTGCCAGCAGCATCCAGGAGGGGACTAATGAAAAACTGTTTTTT. Encoded protein: CASSIQEGTNEKLFF.

The V call is TRBV5-4, the J call TRBJ1-2, with unresolved D. This CDR3 has 13 residues. CDR1 SGHNT and CDR2 YYREEE come from the germline V gene (reference sequence). Trimming stripped 4 bases from V and 8 bases from J, with 15 bases between. The DNA for the CDR3 is TGTGCCAGCAGCCTTGGGCCTTATCGGGGCTACACCTTC. Protein: CASSLGPYRGYTF.

This clone was seen only a few times. V usage is TRBV24-1 and J usage is TRBJ2-1; D remains unclear. V lost 4 bases and J 7 bases, leaving 10 bases between the germline ends. Per germline, CDR1 KGHDR and CDR2 SFDVKD. CDR3 length equals 13 residues. CDR3 DNA: TGTGCCACCAGTGAGACGACTGAAAATGAGCAGTTCTTC. Its protein is CATSETTENEQFF.

V usage is TRBV6-6 and J usage is TRBJ1-1; D unresolved. The V and J ends lost 4 bases and 1 base respectively, with 4 bases between them. Per the germline V gene, CDR1 is MNHNY and CDR2 is SVGAGI (reference sequence). The CDR3 has 12 amino acids. This CDR3 is CASSSGNTEAFF. DNA of the CDR3: TGTGCCAGCAGTTCAGGGAACACTGAAGCTTTCTTT.

The chain employs TRBV6-6 and TRBJ1-1; the D is unclear. This CDR3 has 14 amino acids. Trimming pared 0 bases from V and 5 bases from J, leaving 10 bases between. CDR1 is MNHNY, CDR2 SVGAGI, per germline (reference sequence). The CDR3 DNA follows: TGTGCCAGCAGTTACTCGAACGGCGGGACTGAAGCTTTCTTT. Amino acid sequence: CASSYSNGGTEAFF.